The rows below give T cell receptor beta chains drawn from one sample of a study of cytomegalovirus exposure and HLA in healthy donors. Method: immunoSEQ multiplex PCR; TCRdb's copy keeps in-frame clones and lacks some. Of around 130,000 clones listed, around 77% are singletons. The sequencing input was PBMCs. All receptors derive from a man younger than 40 in good health and CMV-seronegative. CDR3s include the opening cysteine and the closing phenylalanine or tryptophan. Fields, in order: V gene, clone size, J gene, D gene, CDR3 protein, CDR3 DNA. A D gene is named only where the DNA matches it firmly. Size tells how often a clone was seen (once, few, many) or the class of an expanded clone, and some rows leave it out.

TRBV9	.	TRBJ1-4	TRBD1	CASSDPRTGDEKLFF	TGTGCCAGCAGCGACCCACGGACAGGGGATGAAAAACTGTTTTTT
TRBV28	.	TRBJ2-7	TRBD2	CASSLPRGGLSYEQYF	TGTGCCAGCAGTCTTCCGCGGGGGGGTCTGTCCTACGAGCAGTACTTC
TRBV6-5	.	TRBJ1-6	.	CASSYSFREGSPLHF	TGTGCCAGCAGTTACTCTTTCAGGGAGGGGTCACCCCTCCACTTT
TRBV25-1	.	TRBJ2-3	TRBD1	CASSALQGTDTQYF	TGTGCCAGCAGTGCACTACAGGGGACAGATACGCAGTATTTT
TRBV30	.	TRBJ1-1	TRBD1	CAWSVGTGYNTEAFF	TGTGCCTGGAGCGTCGGGACAGGGTATAACACTGAAGCTTTCTTT
TRBV11-2	.	TRBJ2-7	TRBD1	CASSLGGTGAREQYF	TGTGCCAGCAGCCTGGGCGGGACAGGGGCACGGGAGCAGTACTTC
TRBV7-9	.	TRBJ2-5	.	CASSFRTNQETQYF	TGTGCCAGCAGCTTCCGGACTAACCAAGAGACCCAGTACTTC
TRBV19	.	TRBJ1-5	.	CASSIPLEGAQHF	TGTGCCAGTAGTATCCCCCTAGAAGGGGCCCAGCATTTT
TRBV21-1	few	TRBJ2-7	.	CASSGRDRGGEQYF	TGTGCCAGCAGCGGCCGGGACAGGGGGGGCGAGCAGTACTTC
TRBV19	.	TRBJ1-4	.	CASSISATNEKLFF	TGTGCCAGTAGTATATCGGCAACTAATGAAAAACTGTTTTTT
TRBV5-4	.	TRBJ1-2	.	CASSLKQGNGYTF	TGTGCCAGCAGCTTGAAGCAGGGCAATGGCTACACCTTC
TRBV7-2	.	TRBJ2-2	TRBD2	CASSLGLAVTGELFF	TGTGCCAGCAGCTTAGGACTAGCGGTAACCGGGGAGCTGTTTTTT
TRBV2	.	TRBJ2-3	.	CASSEAAFPDTQYF	TGTGCCAGCAGTGAAGCCGCGTTCCCAGATACGCAGTATTTT
TRBV5-4	.	TRBJ1-2	TRBD1	CASSLTGEGYTF	TGTGCCAGCAGCTTGACAGGGGAGGGCTACACCTTC
TRBV6-1	few	TRBJ2-3	TRBD2	CASSAGGRSTDTQYF	TGTGCCAGCAGTGCGGGGGGGCGAAGCACAGATACGCAGTATTTT
TRBV12-5	once	TRBJ2-7	.	CASGSEGIHEQYF	TGTGCTAGTGGTTCGGAGGGGATCCACGAGCAGTACTTC
TRBV20-1	.	TRBJ1-1	.	CSTRQNTEAFF	TGCAGTACTAGACAGAACACTGAAGCTTTCTTT
TRBV4-2	.	TRBJ2-7	TRBD2	CASSQGTSGSNEQYF	TGTGCCAGCAGCCAAGGGACTAGCGGGAGTAACGAGCAGTACTTC
TRBV27	.	TRBJ2-1	TRBD2	CASSFGTSWGLEQFF	TGTGCCAGCAGTTTCGGGACTAGCTGGGGGCTTGAGCAGTTCTTC
TRBV5-4	.	TRBJ2-2	TRBD2	CASSLELGGGGELFF	TGTGCCAGCAGCCTAGAACTGGGCGGGGGCGGGGAGCTGTTTTTT
TRBV5-4	.	TRBJ2-5	TRBD2	CASSPGTSAQETQYF	TGTGCCAGCAGCCCCGGGACTAGCGCCCAAGAGACCCAGTACTTC
TRBV27	.	TRBJ2-7	.	CARGPGQYF	TGTGCCAGGGGGCCGGGGCAGTACTTC
TRBV7-9	once	TRBJ1-1	.	CASSLSRGGNTEAFF	TGTGCCAGCAGCTTATCACGGGGGGGGAACACTGAAGCTTTCTTT
TRBV5-6	.	TRBJ1-1	TRBD1	CASSLGQGTNTEAFF	TGTGCCAGCAGCTTAGGACAGGGAACGAACACTGAAGCTTTCTTT
TRBV19	.	TRBJ1-1	.	CASISRVNTEAFF	TGTGCCAGTATATCGAGGGTGAACACTGAAGCTTTCTTT
TRBV19	.	TRBJ1-1	.	CASISKANRVFEAFF	TGTGCCAGTATAAGTAAGGCCAACAGGGTATTTGAAGCTTTCTTT
TRBV27	.	TRBJ2-7	TRBD2	CASSLGGHSVEQYF	TGTGCCAGCAGTTTGGGAGGGCATAGTGTTGAGCAGTACTTC
TRBV6-5	.	TRBJ2-7	TRBD1	CASSYAGQGLVEQYF	TGTGCCAGCAGTTACGCGGGACAGGGATTAGTCGAGCAGTACTTC
TRBV20-1	.	TRBJ1-1	.	CSAFSSGAAFF	TGCAGTGCCTTTAGTTCAGGGGCGGCTTTCTTT
TRBV19	.	TRBJ2-3	TRBD2	CASSTGAGGPDTQYF	TGTGCCAGTAGTACAGGGGCGGGGGGGCCAGATACGCAGTATTTT
TRBV19	.	TRBJ1-1	.	CASSEHRRAFF	TGTGCCAGTAGTGAACACAGAAGAGCTTTCTTT
TRBV4-1	.	TRBJ2-2	TRBD1	CASSFRTGGFTGELFF	TGCGCCAGCAGCTTCAGGACAGGGGGTTTCACCGGGGAGCTGTTTTTT
TRBV6-1	once	TRBJ1-2	.	CASSEALRGYGYTF	TGTGCCAGCAGTGAGGCCCTGCGAGGATATGGCTACACCTTC
TRBV13	.	TRBJ1-3	.	CASSLGRGNGNTIYF	TGTGCCAGCAGCTTAGGCAGGGGAAATGGAAACACCATATATTTT
TRBV27	.	TRBJ2-7	.	CASSLQGGWGSYEQYF	TGTGCCAGCTCCCTTCAGGGGGGCTGGGGGTCCTACGAGCAGTACTTC
TRBV29-1	once	TRBJ2-7	.	CSVDNGVSSPSYEQYF	TGCAGCGTTGATAACGGGGTCTCCAGTCCCTCCTACGAGCAGTACTTC
TRBV4-2	once	TRBJ2-7	TRBD1	CASSQYDRGREEQYF	TGTGCCAGCAGCCAGTATGACAGGGGGCGGGAAGAGCAGTACTTC
TRBV9	.	TRBJ2-7	TRBD2	CASSVTSGTYEQYF	TGTGCCAGCAGCGTAACTAGCGGAACCTACGAGCAGTACTTC
TRBV5-6	once	TRBJ2-7	TRBD2	CASSPSGNTYEQYF	TGTGCCAGCAGCCCCAGCGGGAACACCTACGAGCAGTACTTC
TRBV6-6	once	TRBJ2-1	.	CASSYPSGNEQFF	TGTGCCAGCAGTTACCCGAGCGGGAATGAGCAGTTCTTC
TRBV7-9	.	TRBJ2-5	.	CASSLVGRGQETQYF	TGTGCCAGCAGCTTAGTAGGCAGGGGACAAGAGACCCAGTACTTC
TRBV19	.	TRBJ2-2	.	CASRRVSGNTGELFF	TGTGCCAGTAGGAGGGTTAGCGGGAACACCGGGGAGCTGTTTTTT
TRBV7-3	once	TRBJ1-1	.	CASSRTRGNTEAFF	TGTGCCAGCAGCCGGACTAGGGGGAACACTGAAGCTTTCTTT
TRBV28	once	TRBJ1-2	.	CASALTDFYGYTF	TGTGCCAGCGCTTTAACGGACTTCTATGGCTACACCTTC
TRBV7-2	.	TRBJ1-1	.	CASSLGRDEAFF	TGTGCCAGCAGCCTGGGGAGAGATGAAGCTTTCTTT
TRBV29-1	.	TRBJ1-3	TRBD1	CSVGTGGSGNTIYF	TGCAGCGTTGGGACAGGGGGCTCTGGAAACACCATATATTTT
TRBV19	.	TRBJ1-5	.	CASSIVVLYGNQPQHF	TGTGCCAGTAGTATAGTTGTACTATATGGCAATCAGCCCCAGCATTTT
TRBV18	.	TRBJ2-5	.	CASSPPLEGQETQYF	TGTGCCAGCTCACCACCGTTGGAGGGCCAAGAGACCCAGTACTTC
TRBV6-5	.	TRBJ2-2	TRBD1	CASSYGTGNTGELFF	TGTGCCAGCAGTTATGGGACAGGGAACACCGGGGAGCTGTTTTTT
TRBV7-2	.	TRBJ1-6	.	CASSLRHQGRNSPLHF	TGTGCCAGCAGCTTACGTCACCAGGGGCGGAATTCACCCCTCCACTTT
TRBV2	few	TRBJ1-1	.	CASSANGGRVTEAFF	TGTGCCAGCAGTGCAAACGGGGGAAGGGTCACTGAAGCTTTCTTT
TRBV28	.	TRBJ2-7	.	CASSLEGVLSYEQYF	TGTGCCAGCAGTTTGGAAGGGGTCCTCTCCTACGAGCAGTACTTC
TRBV20-1	.	TRBJ2-7	.	CSAQGKYEQYF	TGCAGTGCTCAGGGGAAATACGAGCAGTACTTC
TRBV6-1	few	TRBJ2-7	.	CASSKGHIYEQYF	TGTGCCAGCAGTAAGGGACATATCTACGAGCAGTACTTC
TRBV27	.	TRBJ2-1	.	CASSWGLKYNEQFF	TGTGCCAGCAGCTGGGGACTTAAGTACAATGAGCAGTTCTTC
TRBV27	.	TRBJ1-4	TRBD1	CASGEGQGREKLFF	TGTGCCAGTGGGGAGGGACAGGGTAGGGAAAAACTGTTTTTT
TRBV5-6	few	TRBJ1-1	.	CASSPEQGLGNTEAFF	TGTGCCAGCAGCCCAGAACAGGGCCTTGGGAACACTGAAGCTTTCTTT
TRBV28	.	TRBJ1-2	TRBD1	CASSAGQGTYGYTF	TGTGCCAGCAGTGCCGGACAGGGGACCTATGGCTACACCTTC